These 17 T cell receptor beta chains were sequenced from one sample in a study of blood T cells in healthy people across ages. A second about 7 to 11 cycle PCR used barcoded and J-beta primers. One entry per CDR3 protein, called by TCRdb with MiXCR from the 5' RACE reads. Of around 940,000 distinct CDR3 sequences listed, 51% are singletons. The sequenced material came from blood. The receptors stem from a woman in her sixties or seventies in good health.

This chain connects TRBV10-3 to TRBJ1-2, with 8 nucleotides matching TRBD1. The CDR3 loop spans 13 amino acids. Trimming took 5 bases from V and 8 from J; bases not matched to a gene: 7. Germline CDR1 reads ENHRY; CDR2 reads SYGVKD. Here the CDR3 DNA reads TGTGCCATCAGTAGGCAGGGGGCGTTCGGCTACACCTTC. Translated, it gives CAISRQGAFGYTF.

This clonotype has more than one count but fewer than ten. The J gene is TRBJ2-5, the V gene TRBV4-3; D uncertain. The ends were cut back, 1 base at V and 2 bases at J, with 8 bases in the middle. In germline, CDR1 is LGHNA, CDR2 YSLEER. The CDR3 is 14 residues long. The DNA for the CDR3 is TGCGCCAGCAGCCAAGGAAAAGAACAAGAGACCCAGTACTTC. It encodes CASSQGKEQETQYF.

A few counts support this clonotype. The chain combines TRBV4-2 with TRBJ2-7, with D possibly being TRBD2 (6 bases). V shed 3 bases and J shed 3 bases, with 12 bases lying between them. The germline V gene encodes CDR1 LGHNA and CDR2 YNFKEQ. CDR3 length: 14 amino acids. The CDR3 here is CASSHVSGDYEQYF. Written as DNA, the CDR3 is TGTGCCAGCAGCCACGTTAGCGGAGACTACGAGCAGTACTTC.

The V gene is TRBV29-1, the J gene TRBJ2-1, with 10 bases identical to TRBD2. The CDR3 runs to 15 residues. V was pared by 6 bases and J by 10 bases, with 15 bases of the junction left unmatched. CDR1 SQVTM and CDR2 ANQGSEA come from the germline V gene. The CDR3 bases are TGCAGCGTGGGTGCCAGCGGGAGGGCCTCAGGGGAGCAGTTCTTC. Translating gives CSVGASGRASGEQFF.

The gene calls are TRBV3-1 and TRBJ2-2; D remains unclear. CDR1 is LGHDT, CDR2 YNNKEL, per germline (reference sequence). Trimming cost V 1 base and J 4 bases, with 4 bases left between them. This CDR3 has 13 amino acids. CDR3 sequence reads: CASSQAITGELFF. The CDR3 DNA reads TGTGCCAGCAGCCAAGCTATCACCGGGGAGCTGTTTTTT.

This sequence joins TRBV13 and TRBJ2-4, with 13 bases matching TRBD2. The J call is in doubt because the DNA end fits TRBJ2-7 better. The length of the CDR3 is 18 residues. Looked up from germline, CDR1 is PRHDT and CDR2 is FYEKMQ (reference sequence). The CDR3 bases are TGTGCCAGCAGCTTACGGACTAGCGGGAGTTCCACTCCCCACGAGCAGTACTTC. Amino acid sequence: CASSLRTSGSSTPHEQYF.

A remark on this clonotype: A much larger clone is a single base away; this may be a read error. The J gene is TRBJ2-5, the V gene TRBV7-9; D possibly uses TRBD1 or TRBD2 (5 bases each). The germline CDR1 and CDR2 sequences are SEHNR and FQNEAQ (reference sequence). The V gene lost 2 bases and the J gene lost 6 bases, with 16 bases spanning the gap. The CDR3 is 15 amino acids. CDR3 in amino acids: CASSLRGTLQKTQYF. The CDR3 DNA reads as TGTGCCAGCAGCTTACGTGGGACGCTACAAAAGACCCAGTACTTC. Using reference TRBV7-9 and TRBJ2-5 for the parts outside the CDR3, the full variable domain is DTGVSQNPRHKITKRGQNVTFRCDPISEHNRLYWYRQTLGQGPEFLTYFQNEAQLEKSRLLSDRFSAERPKGSFSTLEIQRTEQGDSAMYLCASSLRGTLQKTQYFGPGTRLLVL.

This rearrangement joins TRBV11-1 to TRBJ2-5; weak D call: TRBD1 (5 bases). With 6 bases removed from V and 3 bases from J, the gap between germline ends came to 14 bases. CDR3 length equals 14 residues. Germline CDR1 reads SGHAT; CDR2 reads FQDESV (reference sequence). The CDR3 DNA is TGTGCCAGCAGTCCTGGACGGACAAAAGAGACCCAGTACTTC. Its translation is CASSPGRTKETQYF.

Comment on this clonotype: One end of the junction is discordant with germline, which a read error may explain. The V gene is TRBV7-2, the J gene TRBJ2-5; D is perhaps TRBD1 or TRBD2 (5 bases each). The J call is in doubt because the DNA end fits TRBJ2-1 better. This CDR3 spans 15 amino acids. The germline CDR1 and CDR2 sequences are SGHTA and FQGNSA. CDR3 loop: CAGSRNPGTRETQFF. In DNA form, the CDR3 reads TGTGCCGGCAGCCGAAACCCCGGGACCAGGGAGACCCAGTTCTTC.

The CDR3 nucleotides read TGCAGTGCTAGAAAGGGGGGACTGGATACGCAGTATTTT. As protein: CSARKGGLDTQYF. The gene calls are TRBV20-1 and TRBJ2-3; D possibly uses TRBD1 or TRBD2 (6 bases each). In germline, CDR1 is DFQATT, CDR2 SNEGSKA (reference sequence). The CDR3 totals 13 residues. Between the trimmed V and J ends, which lost 2 bases and 6 bases, there was a span of 12 bases.

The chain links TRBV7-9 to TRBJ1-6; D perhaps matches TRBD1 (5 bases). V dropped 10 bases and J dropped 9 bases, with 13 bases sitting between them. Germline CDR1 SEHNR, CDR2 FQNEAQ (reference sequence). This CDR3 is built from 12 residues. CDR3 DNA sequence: TGTGCCACCTCAGCGGGGGGTTCACCCCTCCACTTT. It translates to CATSAGGSPLHF.

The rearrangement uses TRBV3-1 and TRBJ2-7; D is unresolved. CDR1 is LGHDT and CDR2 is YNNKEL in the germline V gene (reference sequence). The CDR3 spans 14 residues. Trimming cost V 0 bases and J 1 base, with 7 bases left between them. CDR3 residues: CASSQEASSYEQYF. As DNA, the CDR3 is TGTGCCAGCAGCCAAGAGGCCAGTTCCTACGAGCAGTACTTC.

CDR3: CASSELGVEGDGYTF. The DNA for the CDR3 is TGTGCCAGCAGTGAACTCGGTGTGGAAGGAGATGGCTACACCTTC. The chain recombines TRBV25-1 with TRBJ1-2, with D uncertain. Per germline, CDR1 MGHDK and CDR2 SYGVNS. The V and J ends lost 2 bases and 6 bases respectively, with 16 bases between them. The length of the CDR3 is 15 residues.

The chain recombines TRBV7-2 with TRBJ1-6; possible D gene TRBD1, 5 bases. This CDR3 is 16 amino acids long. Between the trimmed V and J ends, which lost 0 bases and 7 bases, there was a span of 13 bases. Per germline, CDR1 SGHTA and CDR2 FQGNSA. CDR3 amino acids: CASSLAGGVVNSPLHF. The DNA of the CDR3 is TGTGCCAGCAGCTTAGCAGGAGGGGTGGTCAATTCACCCCTCCACTTT.

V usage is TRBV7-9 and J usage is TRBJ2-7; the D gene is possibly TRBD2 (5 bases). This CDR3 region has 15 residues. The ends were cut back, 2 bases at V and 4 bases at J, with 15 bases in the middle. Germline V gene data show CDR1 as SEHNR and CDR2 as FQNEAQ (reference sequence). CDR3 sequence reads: CASSLSAAEVYEQYF. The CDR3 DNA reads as TGTGCCAGCAGCTTATCGGCAGCGGAGGTTTACGAGCAGTACTTC. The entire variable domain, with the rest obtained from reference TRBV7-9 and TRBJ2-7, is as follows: DTGVSQNPRHKITKRGQNVTFRCDPISEHNRLYWYRQTLGQGPEFLTYFQNEAQLEKSRLLSDRFSAERPKGSFSTLEIQRTEQGDSAMYLCASSLSAAEVYEQYFGPGTRLTVT.

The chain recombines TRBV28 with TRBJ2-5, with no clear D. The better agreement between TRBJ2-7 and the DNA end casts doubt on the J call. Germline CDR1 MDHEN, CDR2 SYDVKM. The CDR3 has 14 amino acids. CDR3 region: CASSLTYQTYEQYF. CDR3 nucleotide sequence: TGTGCCAGCAGCCTGACATACCAAACCTACGAGCAGTACTTC.

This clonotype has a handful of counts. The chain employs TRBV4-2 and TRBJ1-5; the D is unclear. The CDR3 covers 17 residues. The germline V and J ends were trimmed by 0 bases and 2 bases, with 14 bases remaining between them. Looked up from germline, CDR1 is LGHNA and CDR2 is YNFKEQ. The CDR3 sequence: CASSQDAAGVGNQPQHF. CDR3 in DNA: TGTGCCAGCAGCCAAGATGCCGCTGGAGTGGGCAATCAGCCCCAGCATTTT.